This T cell receptor beta chain was profiled in a study of T and B cells in COVID-19 patients. This CDR3 spans 12 amino acids. Germline V gene sequence: CDR1 LNHDA, CDR2 SQIVND (reference sequence). Trimming at V came to 5 bases and at J to 3 bases, leaving 0 bases not matched to a gene. Blood genomic DNA input for TRB amplification was about 240-550 ng. Relative to its sample, this clonotype is medium-sized. Multiplex PCR with BIOMED2 TRB-A/B primer pools amplified TRB rearrangements. MiXCR was run by TCRdb on the multiplex PCR reads, yielding one entry per CDR3 protein. The repertoire holds about 14,000 distinct CDR3 sequences, with more than 25% as singletons.

This chain connects TRBV19 to TRBJ2-7; 8 bases fit TRBD2. The sample taken for sequencing was blood. The clonotype originates from a human donor who had recovered from COVID-19. Here the CDR3 reads CASSGTSYEQYF. The CDR3 region has the DNA TGTGCCAGTAGTGGGACTAGCTACGAGCAGTACTTC.